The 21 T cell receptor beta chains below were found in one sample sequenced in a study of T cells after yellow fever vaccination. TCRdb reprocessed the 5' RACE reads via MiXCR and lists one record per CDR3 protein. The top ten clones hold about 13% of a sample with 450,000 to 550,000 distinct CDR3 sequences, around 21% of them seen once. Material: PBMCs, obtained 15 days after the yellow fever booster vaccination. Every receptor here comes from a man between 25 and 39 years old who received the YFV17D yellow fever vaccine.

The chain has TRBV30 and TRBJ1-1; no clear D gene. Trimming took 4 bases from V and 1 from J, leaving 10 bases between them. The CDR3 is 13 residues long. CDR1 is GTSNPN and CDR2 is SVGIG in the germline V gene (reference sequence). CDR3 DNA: TGTGCCTGGACTAAACACGCGAACACTGAAGCTTTCTTT. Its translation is CAWTKHANTEAFF.

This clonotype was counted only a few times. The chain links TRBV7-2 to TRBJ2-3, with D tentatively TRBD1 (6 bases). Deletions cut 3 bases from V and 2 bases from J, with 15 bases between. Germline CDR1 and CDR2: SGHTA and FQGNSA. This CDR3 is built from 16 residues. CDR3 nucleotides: TGTGCCAGCAGCTTCCAGGGGACGCAAAACACAGATACGCAGTATTTT. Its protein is CASSFQGTQNTDTQYF.

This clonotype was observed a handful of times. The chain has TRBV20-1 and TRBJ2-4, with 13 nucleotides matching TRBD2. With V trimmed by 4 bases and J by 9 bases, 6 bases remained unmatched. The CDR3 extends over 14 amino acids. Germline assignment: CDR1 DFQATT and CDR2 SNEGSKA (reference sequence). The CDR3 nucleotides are TGCAGTGCTACTACTAGCGGGGGGGGAGGCATTCAGTACTTC. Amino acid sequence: CSATTSGGGGIQYF.

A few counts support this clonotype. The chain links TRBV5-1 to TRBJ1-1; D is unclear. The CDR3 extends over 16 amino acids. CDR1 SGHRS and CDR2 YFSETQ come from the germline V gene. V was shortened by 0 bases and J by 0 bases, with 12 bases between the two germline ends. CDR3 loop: CASSLGFVDLNTEAFF. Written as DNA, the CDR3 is TGCGCCAGCAGCTTGGGATTCGTAGACCTGAACACTGAAGCTTTCTTT. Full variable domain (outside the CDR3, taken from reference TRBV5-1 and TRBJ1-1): KAGVTQTPRYLIKTRGQQVTLSCSPISGHRSVSWYQQTPGQGLQFLFEYFSETQRNKGNFPGRFSGRQFSNSRSEMNVSTLELGDSALYLCASSLGFVDLNTEAFFGQGTRLTVV.

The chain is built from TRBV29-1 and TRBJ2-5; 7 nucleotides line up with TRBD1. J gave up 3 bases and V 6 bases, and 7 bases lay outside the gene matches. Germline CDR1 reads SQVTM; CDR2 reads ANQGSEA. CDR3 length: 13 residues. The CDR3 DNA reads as TGCAGCGTAGACCCCGGGACAGAAGAGACCCAGTACTTC. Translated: CSVDPGTEETQYF.

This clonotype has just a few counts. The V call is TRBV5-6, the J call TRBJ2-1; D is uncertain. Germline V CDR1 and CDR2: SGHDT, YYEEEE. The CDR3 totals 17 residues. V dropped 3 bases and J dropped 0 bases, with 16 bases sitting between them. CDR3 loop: CASSYRTSTSSYNEQFF. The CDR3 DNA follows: TGTGCCAGCAGCTATCGTACGAGCACGAGCTCCTACAATGAGCAGTTCTTC.

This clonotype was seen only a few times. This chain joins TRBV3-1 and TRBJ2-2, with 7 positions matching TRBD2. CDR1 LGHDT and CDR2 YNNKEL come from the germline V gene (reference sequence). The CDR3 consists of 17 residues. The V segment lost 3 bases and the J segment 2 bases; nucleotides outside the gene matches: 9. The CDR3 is CASSHRIAGINTGELFF. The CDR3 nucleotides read TGTGCCAGCAGCCACCGGATAGCGGGTATTAACACCGGGGAGCTGTTTTTT.

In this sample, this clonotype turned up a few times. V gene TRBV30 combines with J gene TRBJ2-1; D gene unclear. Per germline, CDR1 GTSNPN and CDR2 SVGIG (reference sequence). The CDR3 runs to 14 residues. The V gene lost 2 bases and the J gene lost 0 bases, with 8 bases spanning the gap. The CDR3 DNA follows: TGTGCCTGGAGTAAGAGGTCCTCCTACAATGAGCAGTTCTTC. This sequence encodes CAWSKRSSYNEQFF.

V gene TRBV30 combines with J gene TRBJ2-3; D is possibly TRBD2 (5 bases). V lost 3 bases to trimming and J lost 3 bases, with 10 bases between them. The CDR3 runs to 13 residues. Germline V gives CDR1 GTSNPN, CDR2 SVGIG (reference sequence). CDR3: CAWRRTGTDTQYF. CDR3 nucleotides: TGTGCCTGGAGACGGACTGGGACAGATACGCAGTATTTT.

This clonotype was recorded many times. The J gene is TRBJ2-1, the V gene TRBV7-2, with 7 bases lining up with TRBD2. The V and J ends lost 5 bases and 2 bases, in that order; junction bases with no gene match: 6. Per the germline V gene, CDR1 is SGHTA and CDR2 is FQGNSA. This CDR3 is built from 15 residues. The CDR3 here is CASSLTAGTYNEQFF. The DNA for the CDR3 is TGTGCCAGCAGCCTCACAGCGGGAACCTACAATGAGCAGTTCTTC.

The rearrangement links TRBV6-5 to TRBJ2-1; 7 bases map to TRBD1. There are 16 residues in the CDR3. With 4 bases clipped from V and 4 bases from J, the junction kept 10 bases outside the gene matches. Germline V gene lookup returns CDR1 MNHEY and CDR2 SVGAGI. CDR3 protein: CASSSSTGVSYNEQFF. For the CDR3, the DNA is TGTGCCAGCAGTTCATCTACAGGGGTTTCTTACAATGAGCAGTTCTTC.

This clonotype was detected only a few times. CDR3 loop: CASSRRGSDEQYF. As DNA, the CDR3 is TGTGCCAGCAGCCGCAGGGGATCGGACGAGCAGTACTTC. V gene TRBV3-1 combines with J gene TRBJ2-7; possible D gene TRBD1, 6 bases. The CDR3 spans 13 residues. V gave up 4 bases and J gave up 5 bases, with 12 bases separating them. Germline CDR1 reads LGHDT; CDR2 reads YNNKEL (reference sequence).

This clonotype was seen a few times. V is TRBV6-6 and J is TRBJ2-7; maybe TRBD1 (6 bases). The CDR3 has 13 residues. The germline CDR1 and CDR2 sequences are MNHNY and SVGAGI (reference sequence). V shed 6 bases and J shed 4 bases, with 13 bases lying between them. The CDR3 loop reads CASRDRLGYEQYF. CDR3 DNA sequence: TGTGCCAGCAGAGACAGGCTCGGGTACGAGCAGTACTTC.

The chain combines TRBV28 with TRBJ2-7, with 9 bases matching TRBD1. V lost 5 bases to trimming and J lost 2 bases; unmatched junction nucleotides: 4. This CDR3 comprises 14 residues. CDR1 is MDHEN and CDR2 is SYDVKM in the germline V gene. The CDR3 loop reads CASSTRQGAYEQYF. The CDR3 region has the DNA TGTGCCAGCAGTACGCGACAGGGGGCCTACGAGCAGTACTTC.

The DNA for the CDR3 is TGTGCCAGCAGTTTATTGGGCCTCAACTACGAGCAGTACTTC. Residues: CASSLLGLNYEQYF. The J gene is TRBJ2-7, the V gene TRBV12-3 or TRBV12-4; D not certain. The CDR3 spans 14 residues. V was trimmed by 2 bases and J by 3 bases, leaving 11 bases between them.

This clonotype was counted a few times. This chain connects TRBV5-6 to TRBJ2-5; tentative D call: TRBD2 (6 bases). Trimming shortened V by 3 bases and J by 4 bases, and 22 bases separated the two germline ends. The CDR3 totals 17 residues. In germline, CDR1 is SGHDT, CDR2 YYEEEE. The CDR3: CASSSLRGAGFGETQYF. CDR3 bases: TGTGCCAGCAGCTCACTTCGAGGGGCGGGATTCGGAGAGACCCAGTACTTC.

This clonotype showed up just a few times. For the CDR3, the DNA is TGCAGTGCTAGCCGGACTAACCAAGAGACCCAGTACTTC. Its protein is CSASRTNQETQYF. The chain employs TRBV20-1 and TRBJ2-5; possible D gene TRBD2, 6 bases. Trimming stripped 3 bases from V and 0 bases from J, with 8 bases between. Germline V gene data show CDR1 as DFQATT and CDR2 as SNEGSKA (reference sequence). The CDR3 runs to 13 residues.

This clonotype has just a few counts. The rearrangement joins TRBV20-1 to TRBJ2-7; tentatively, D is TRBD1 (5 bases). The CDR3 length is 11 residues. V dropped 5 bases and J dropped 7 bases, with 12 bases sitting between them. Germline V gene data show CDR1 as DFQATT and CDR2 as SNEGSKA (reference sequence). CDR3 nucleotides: TGCAGTGCTGCCCAGGGTAGGGAGCAGTACTTC. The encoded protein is CSAAQGREQYF.

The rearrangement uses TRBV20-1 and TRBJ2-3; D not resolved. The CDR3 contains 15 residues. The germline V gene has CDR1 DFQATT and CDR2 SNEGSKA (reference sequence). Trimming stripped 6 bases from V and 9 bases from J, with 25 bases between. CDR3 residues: CSALAPVEARTTQYF. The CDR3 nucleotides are TGCAGTGCCCTCGCTCCGGTGGAAGCGCGAACCACGCAGTATTTT.

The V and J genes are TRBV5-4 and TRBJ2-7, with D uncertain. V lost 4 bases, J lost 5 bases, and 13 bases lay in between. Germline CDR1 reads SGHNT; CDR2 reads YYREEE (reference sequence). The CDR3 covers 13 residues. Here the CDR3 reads CASSHWTSNEQYF. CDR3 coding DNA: TGTGCCAGCAGCCACTGGACGAGTAACGAGCAGTACTTC.

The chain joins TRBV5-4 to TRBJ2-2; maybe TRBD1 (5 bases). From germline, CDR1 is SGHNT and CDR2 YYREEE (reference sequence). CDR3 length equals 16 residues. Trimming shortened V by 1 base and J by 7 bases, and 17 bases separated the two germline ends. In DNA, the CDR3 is TGTGCCAGCAGCTTGAACAGGCCAATTAACGACGGGGAGCTGTTTTTT. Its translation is CASSLNRPINDGELFF.